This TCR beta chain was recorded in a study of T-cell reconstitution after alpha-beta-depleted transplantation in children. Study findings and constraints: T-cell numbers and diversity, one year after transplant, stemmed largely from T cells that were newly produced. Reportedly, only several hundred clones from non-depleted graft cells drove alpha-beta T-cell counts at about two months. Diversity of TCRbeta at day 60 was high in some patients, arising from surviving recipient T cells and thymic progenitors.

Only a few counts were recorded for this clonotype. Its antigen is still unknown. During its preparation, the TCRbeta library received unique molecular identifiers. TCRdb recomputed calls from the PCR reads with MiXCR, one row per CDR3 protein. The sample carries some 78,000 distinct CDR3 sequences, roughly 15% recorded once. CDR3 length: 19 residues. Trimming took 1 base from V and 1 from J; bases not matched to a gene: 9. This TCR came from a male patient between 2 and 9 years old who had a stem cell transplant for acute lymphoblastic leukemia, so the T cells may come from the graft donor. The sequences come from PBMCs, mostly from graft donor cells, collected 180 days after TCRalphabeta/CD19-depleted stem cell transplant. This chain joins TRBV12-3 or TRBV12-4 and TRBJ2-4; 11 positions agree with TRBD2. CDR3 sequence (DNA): TGTGCCAGCAGTTTAGAGGGTAGCGGGAGGGCCCAGGCCAAAAACATTCAGTACTTC. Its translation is CASSLEGSGRAQAKNIQYF.